This note documents a single T cell receptor beta chain sequence. Its antigen is as yet unknown. Looked up from germline, CDR1 is SGDLS and CDR2 is YYNGEE. The CDR3 loop spans 14 amino acids. The V end was cut by 0 bases, the J end by 2 bases, with 8 bases between. The source of the sample is a study of cytomegalovirus exposure and HLA in healthy donors. Points from the study as a whole: An analysis that was carried out later associated 16,951 TCR beta sequences with HLA alleles at 0.05 false discovery rate. Presence/absence analyses rested on an assumption that sequencing depth was roughly uniform across donors. An analysis was carried out later, and it reportedly showed fewer N-insertions in an Asian-associated ancestry cluster than the approximately 610-donor mean. Reported results showed that the classifier diagnosed cytomegalovirus status with high specificity and sensitivity.

PCR used 60 Vbeta primers and 13 Jbeta primers. Measured with immunoSEQ multiplex PCR; TCRdb has only the in-frame clones, and not every one. The data show fewer than 150,000 clones, 60% to 80% seen once. The genes are TRBV9 and TRBJ1-1, with D unresolved. Specimen: PBMCs. The TCR originated in a woman aged 50 to 60 in good health and CMV-seronegative. The CDR3 loop is CASSVGPGNTEAFF. The CDR3 nucleotides are TGTGCCAGCAGCGTAGGGCCAGGAAACACTGAAGCTTTCTTT.